This TCR beta chain was found in a study of T cells in Graves' hyperthyroidism and ophthalmopathy. Study-wide background: Peripheral blood samples were taken at initial diagnosis, prior to any treatment.

Amplification yielded TCR beta CDR3 regions, with RNA transcripts as the source. The primer set for the first-round RT-PCR of the TCR CDR3 was HTBI. TCRdb passed the multiplex PCR reads through MiXCR, listing each CDR3 protein once. The table lists around 390,000 distinct CDR3 sequences, about 14% of them singletons. Clinical symptoms, serum thyroxine and TRAb, thyroid ultrasound and orbital computed tomography together formed the diagnostic basis. Study results and caveats: A 13 V-J model separated ophthalmopathy from stable hyperthyroidism.

Trimming at V came to 4 bases and at J to 4 bases, leaving 19 bases not matched to a gene. The CDR3 consists of 18 residues. Per the germline V gene, CDR1 is SGHRS and CDR2 is YFSETQ. In this sample, this clonotype turned up a few times. Its antigen is as yet unknown. The sequence was collected from a young woman with Graves' ophthalmopathy. The chain couples TRBV5-1 to TRBJ1-1; 7 bases fit TRBD1. Sequenced sample: blood. DNA for the CDR3: TGCGCCAGCAGCCAACGCGGGGGAGGGGGCGTGTGGAGCACTGAAGCTTTCTTT. This sequence encodes CASSQRGGGGVWSTEAFF.